Presented here are 16 T cell receptor beta chains from one specimen sequenced in a study of cytomegalovirus exposure and HLA in healthy donors. The PCR ran on 60 Vbeta and 13 Jbeta primers. Here immunoSEQ multiplex PCR was the method, and the copy in TCRdb shows in-frame clones only, minus some. The sample includes approximately 240,000 clones, roughly 82% of them seen just once. Sequencing was performed on PBMCs. These receptor sequences come from a woman between 40 and 55 years old in good health and CMV-seropositive.

V usage is TRBV7-9 and J usage is TRBJ1-1, with D possibly matching TRBD1 (5 bases). Deletions cut 8 bases from V and 0 bases from J, with 10 bases between. The CDR3 loop spans 13 amino acids. CDR1 and CDR2 from the germline V gene are SEHNR and FQNEAQ (reference sequence). The CDR3 protein is CASLRGMNTEAFF. The CDR3 bases are TGTGCCAGCCTTAGGGGTATGAACACTGAAGCTTTCTTT.

The rearrangement uses TRBV4-3 and TRBJ2-1; the match to TRBD2 covers 8 bases. The germline gives CDR1 LGHNA, CDR2 YSLEER. The CDR3 runs to 16 residues. Trimming cost V 3 bases and J 7 bases; bases outside gene matches: 11. The CDR3: CASSQRSGGAKNEQFF. Written as DNA, the CDR3 is TGCGCCAGCAGCCAGCGTTCGGGGGGGGCAAAGAATGAGCAGTTCTTC.

Only one count was recorded for this clone. The chain couples TRBV18 to TRBJ2-7, with a tentative D call TRBD1 (6 bases). Trimming left V 0 bases short and J 4 bases short, with 10 bases between. The CDR3 is 14 amino acids. Germline CDR1 reads KGHSH; CDR2 reads LQKENI. As DNA, the CDR3 is TGTGCCAGCTCACCACCGGCAGGGGCGTACGAGCAGTACTTC. Translating it yields CASSPPAGAYEQYF.

The chain joins TRBV27 to TRBJ2-7; D perhaps matches TRBD1 (6 bases). Germline V gives CDR1 MNHEY, CDR2 SMNVEV (reference sequence). V was clipped by 5 bases and J by 3 bases, with 11 bases between them. The CDR3 totals 13 residues. Written as DNA, the CDR3 is TGTGCCAGCAGTCAGAACAGGGTCTACGAGCAGTACTTC. Residues: CASSQNRVYEQYF.

Ten or more counts support this clone. The chain carries TRBV4-3 and TRBJ1-1; 8 bases are shared with TRBD1. Germline CDR1 LGHNA, CDR2 YSLEER. Trimming cost V 0 bases and J 1 base; bases outside gene matches: 16. The CDR3 has 20 amino acids. CDR3 in DNA: TGCGCCAGCAGCCAAGAATATGGCCCTGGAGACAGGGGCCCGAACACTGAAGCTTTCTTT. The encoded protein is CASSQEYGPGDRGPNTEAFF.

The chain uses TRBV7-2 and TRBJ1-4; D unresolved. This CDR3 has 18 amino acids. Trimming stripped 0 bases from V and 0 bases from J, with 14 bases between. Germline CDR1 reads SGHTA; CDR2 reads FQGNSA. CDR3 nucleotides: TGTGCCAGCAGCTTAGCAGGGAGTCCTTTTGCAACTAATGAAAAACTGTTTTTT. This encodes CASSLAGSPFATNEKLFF.

The chain has TRBV10-3 and TRBJ2-7; 7 nucleotides agree with TRBD1. Unmatched junction bases numbered 5, after V lost 4 bases and J lost 2 bases. The CDR3 runs to 14 residues. In germline, CDR1 is ENHRY, CDR2 SYGVKD. CDR3 protein: CAISGAQGAYEQYF. The CDR3 DNA reads TGTGCCATCAGTGGTGCCCAGGGGGCCTACGAGCAGTACTTC.

This clone was observed once. The V and J genes are TRBV20-1 and TRBJ1-4; unclear D gene. V was shortened by 5 bases and J by 8 bases, with 9 bases between the two germline ends. CDR3 length equals 11 residues. The germline V gene has CDR1 DFQATT and CDR2 SNEGSKA (reference sequence). CDR3 sequence reads: CSAAPEEKLFF. The CDR3 region has the DNA TGCAGTGCTGCACCTGAGGAAAAACTGTTTTTT.

V and J are TRBV7-9 and TRBJ1-5; D not resolved. CDR1 is SEHNR and CDR2 is FQNEAQ in the germline V gene (reference sequence). V lost 4 bases, J lost 2 bases, and 12 bases lay in between. The CDR3 has 15 amino acids. The CDR3 here is CASSSGGDRNQPQHF. As DNA, the CDR3 is TGTGCCAGCAGCTCCGGCGGGGATCGCAATCAGCCCCAGCATTTT.

This chain links TRBV7-9 with TRBJ1-2, with TRBD1 matching 7 bases. Germline CDR1 reads SEHNR; CDR2 reads FQNEAQ (reference sequence). Trimming removed 5 bases from V and 2 bases from J; junction bases left unmatched: 5. The CDR3 length is 14 residues. In DNA, the CDR3 is TGTGCCAGCAGCAACGGGACAGCCAACTATGGCTACACCTTC. As protein: CASSNGTANYGYTF.

The V gene is TRBV7-2, the J gene TRBJ2-3; the match to TRBD2 covers 9 bases. J lost 5 bases, V lost 0 bases, and 6 bases had no gene match. The germline gives CDR1 SGHTA, CDR2 FQGNSA. The CDR3 runs to 16 residues. DNA for the CDR3: TGTGCCAGCAGCTTAGCCGCGGGAGGGGGGGGAGATACGCAGTATTTT. It translates to CASSLAAGGGGDTQYF.

The chain links TRBV13 to TRBJ2-4, with D possibly TRBD2 on 6 matching bases. V lost 5 bases and J 8 bases, leaving 13 bases between the germline ends. Germline CDR1 is PRHDT and CDR2 is FYEKMQ (reference sequence). CDR3 size: 13 residues. CDR3 sequence reads: CASSADPGDIQYF. Written as DNA, the CDR3 is TGTGCCAGCAGCGCCGACCCGGGAGACATTCAGTACTTC.

The chain has TRBV19 and TRBJ2-3; D possibly corresponds to TRBD1 (5 bases). This CDR3 region has 13 residues. V was shortened by 8 bases and J by 3 bases, with 12 bases between the two germline ends. Germline V gene sequence: CDR1 LNHDA, CDR2 SQIVND (reference sequence). The CDR3 DNA follows: TGTGCCAGTTCGCCAGGGAATACAGATACGCAGTATTTT. Protein sequence: CASSPGNTDTQYF.

Only a few counts were recorded for this clone. The rearrangement links TRBV9 to TRBJ1-6, with no clear D. CDR1 is SGDLS and CDR2 is YYNGEE in the germline V gene. CDR3 size: 16 residues. V was cut by 4 bases and J by 0 bases, with 11 bases left in between. The CDR3 DNA is TGTGCCAGCAGCCCCCTCCCCAGCTCCTATAATTCACCCCTCCACTTT. Translated: CASSPLPSSYNSPLHF.

The chain links TRBV19 to TRBJ1-1, with 10 bases that match TRBD1. Germline V CDR1 and CDR2: LNHDA, SQIVND (reference sequence). The CDR3 has 12 amino acids. J gave up 8 bases and V 6 bases, and 3 bases lay outside the gene matches. In DNA form, the CDR3 reads TGTGCCAGTAGGGACAGGGGGATAGAAGCTTTCTTT. It translates to CASRDRGIEAFF.

This rearrangement joins TRBV13 to TRBJ2-5, with no clear D. The CDR3 loop spans 13 amino acids. With 1 base removed from V and 7 bases from J, the gap between germline ends came to 10 bases. Germline loops: CDR1 PRHDT, CDR2 FYEKMQ (reference sequence). This CDR3 reads CASSLEASLTQYF. CDR3 coding DNA: TGTGCCAGCAGCTTAGAAGCGAGCTTGACCCAGTACTTC. The variable domain in full, with the rest retrieved from reference TRBV13 and TRBJ2-5, is AAGVIQSPRHLIKEKRETATLKCYPIPRHDTVYWYQQGPGQDPQFLISFYEKMQSDKGSIPDRFSAQQFSDYHSELNMSSLELGDSALYFCASSLEASLTQYFGPGTRLLVL.